The clone carrying this TCR beta chain showed up just once. Its target is not known. Other DNA sequences from this sample encode an identical CDR3 as well. This record comes from a study of shared clonotypes between healthy human individuals. Study-level points and caveats: Sampling was confined to blood; repertoires within tissues likely differ.

An even split of each subset's genomic DNA across several immunoSEQ plates was performed. On sorted subsets, replicate PCRs used 200 ng DNA, or 25,000 to 35,000 T cell genomes. Profiling relied on immunoSEQ multiplex PCR, and the TCRdb table lists in-frame clones only, not all of them. The repertoire holds over 1.4 million clones, with around 97% as singletons. CD4+ cells yielded CD45RA+ naive and CD45RA-negative memory subsets. The clonotype originates from a man aged 25 to 45 in good health. Input material: naive CD4+ T cells sorted from blood. Subset of the sample: CD45RA+ positively selected.

In DNA form, the CDR3 reads TGTGCCAGCAGCGTAGGTGCGGGAGGGCCCCACGAGCAGTACTTC. This translates into CASSVGAGGPHEQYF. The V and J genes are TRBV9 and TRBJ2-7, with TRBD2 identical over 9 bases. The CDR3 consists of 15 residues. Germline CDR1 and CDR2: SGDLS and YYNGEE. V dropped 0 bases and J dropped 5; count of bases not matched to a gene: 6.